The 29 T cell receptor beta chains reported below all come from one sample, sequenced in a study of early stage breast cancer tumors. Produced via immunoSEQ multiplex PCR; TCRdb's table is partial and in-frame only. The data contain 50,000 to 65,000 clones, about 74% of them seen just once; the ten biggest clones take up approximately 3.6%. Sequenced material: blood. These receptors all come from a person aged 25 to 40 with breast cancer.

The genes are TRBV7-6 and TRBJ2-7; no firm D call. This CDR3 spans 11 amino acids. In germline, CDR1 is SGHVS, CDR2 FNYEAQ. V was cut by 10 bases and J by 4 bases, with 11 bases left in between. CDR3 amino acids: CATRCEYEQYF. The DNA for the CDR3 is TGTGCCACCCGTTGCGAGTACGAGCAGTACTTC.

The chain employs TRBV11-2 and TRBJ2-1; 8 nucleotides align to TRBD2. Per the germline V gene, CDR1 is SGHAT and CDR2 is FQNNGV. The CDR3 has 15 amino acids. V dropped 4 bases and J dropped 3; count of bases not matched to a gene: 5. The CDR3 here is CASSSTGGNYNEQFF. CDR3 nucleotide sequence: TGTGCCAGCAGCTCCACGGGAGGGAACTACAATGAGCAGTTCTTC.

The rearrangement links TRBV4-2 to TRBJ1-6, with D maybe TRBD1 (5 bases). The CDR3 contains 14 residues. Germline CDR1 LGHNA, CDR2 YNFKEQ. V was shortened by 6 bases and J by 11 bases, with 17 bases between the two germline ends. The CDR3 sequence: CASSPRVGGPPLHF. The CDR3 region has the DNA TGTGCCAGCAGTCCCAGGGTGGGAGGCCCACCCCTCCACTTT.

The V call is TRBV27, the J call TRBJ1-5; 8 nucleotides align to TRBD1. CDR1 is MNHEY and CDR2 is SMNVEV in the germline V gene (reference sequence). The CDR3 spans 14 residues. Trimming took 6 bases from V and 7 from J; bases not matched to a gene: 8. The CDR3 protein is CASSPRTGLQPQHF. CDR3 DNA: TGTGCCAGCAGCCCTAGGACAGGGCTCCAGCCCCAGCATTTT.

Only one count was recorded for this clone. This rearrangement joins TRBV5-8 to TRBJ2-7, with 9 positions matching TRBD1. With 5 bases clipped from V and 5 bases from J, the junction kept 11 bases outside the gene matches. Germline CDR1 and CDR2: SGHTS and YDEGEE. The CDR3 has 15 residues. CDR3: CASSSGTGPPDEQYF. The CDR3 DNA sequence: TGTGCCAGCAGTTCCGGGACAGGGCCCCCGGACGAGCAGTACTTC. The whole variable domain, filled in from reference TRBV5-8 and TRBJ2-7, reads EAGVTQSPTHLIKTRGQQATLRCSPISGHTSVYWYQQALGLGLQFLLWYDEGEERNRGNFPPRFSGRQFPNYSSELNVNALELEDSALYLCASSSGTGPPDEQYFGPGTRLTVT.

The chain uses TRBV7-9 and TRBJ2-3, with D perhaps matching TRBD1 (6 bases). CDR3 length equals 16 residues. V lost 5 bases, J lost 4 bases, and 19 bases lay in between. Germline V gives CDR1 SEHNR, CDR2 FQNEAQ (reference sequence). The CDR3 reads CASSTLRDKDPDTQYF. The CDR3 nucleotides are TGTGCCAGCAGCACCCTCCGGGACAAAGACCCAGATACGCAGTATTTT.

The rearrangement links TRBV18 to TRBJ2-7; D could derive from TRBD1 or TRBD2 (5 bases each). V was shortened by 3 bases and J by 5 bases, with 20 bases between the two germline ends. Germline values: CDR1 KGHSH, CDR2 LQKENI. CDR3 size: 16 residues. In nucleotides, the CDR3 is TGTGCCAGCTCACCCCGCGCCGGGACCTCTCCCGACGAGCAGTACTTC. Translation: CASSPRAGTSPDEQYF.

The rearrangement uses TRBV27 and TRBJ1-5; D not resolved. The CDR3 totals 14 residues. The germline V and J ends were trimmed by 4 bases and 8 bases, with 15 bases remaining between them. Per germline, CDR1 MNHEY and CDR2 SMNVEV (reference sequence). The CDR3 here is CASSSVGMLEPQHF. In DNA form, the CDR3 reads TGTGCCAGCAGTTCGGTCGGGATGTTAGAGCCCCAGCATTTT.

The chain couples TRBV6-4 to TRBJ2-1; 7 positions agree with TRBD2. Trimming removed 3 bases from V and 9 bases from J; junction bases left unmatched: 11. Germline V gene lookup returns CDR1 MRHNA and CDR2 SNTAGT. The CDR3 extends over 15 amino acids. CDR3 nucleotide sequence: TGTGCCAGCAGTGATTGGGGGGGAGACTTATCTGAGCAGTTCTTC. The encoded protein is CASSDWGGDLSEQFF.

The V call is TRBV29-1, the J call TRBJ2-1; D gene ambiguous. CDR3 length: 11 residues. Between the trimmed V and J ends, which lost 4 bases and 4 bases, there was a span of 5 bases. Germline V lookup: CDR1 SQVTM, CDR2 ANQGSEA. The CDR3 loop is CSVALYNEQFF. In DNA form, the CDR3 reads TGCAGCGTTGCCCTTTACAATGAGCAGTTCTTC.

The V and J genes are TRBV10-3 and TRBJ2-7, with 8 bases identical to TRBD1. The CDR3 runs 15 residues. Germline trimming cut 0 bases from V and 5 bases from J; bases unmatched to any gene: 6. From germline, CDR1 is ENHRY and CDR2 SYGVKD. This CDR3 reads CAISESAQGGDEQYF. CDR3 nucleotide sequence: TGTGCCATCAGTGAGTCGGCACAGGGGGGCGACGAGCAGTACTTC.

The chain employs TRBV4-3 and TRBJ2-1; 7 bases are shared with TRBD2. Germline V gene data show CDR1 as LGHNA and CDR2 as YSLEER. The trim removed 1 base at V and 8 bases at J, leaving 8 bases unmatched. The CDR3 contains 15 residues. The CDR3 protein is CASSQGTASGDEQFF. The CDR3, as DNA: TGCGCCAGCAGCCAAGGAACGGCTAGCGGCGATGAGCAGTTCTTC.

This sequence joins TRBV18 and TRBJ1-4; 7 bases are a match to TRBD1. The CDR3 has 13 residues. J lost 6 bases, V lost 6 bases, and 4 bases had no gene match. Per germline, CDR1 KGHSH and CDR2 LQKENI. In DNA, the CDR3 is TGTGCCAGCTCTCAAACAGGGGATGAAAAACTGTTTTTT. Amino acids: CASSQTGDEKLFF. The whole variable domain, remainder taken from reference TRBV18 and TRBJ1-4, is NAGVMQNPRHLVRRRGQEARLRCSPMKGHSHVYWYRQLPEEGLKFMVYLQKENIIDESGMPKERFSAEFPKEGPSILRIQQVVRGDSAAYFCASSQTGDEKLFFGSGTQLSVL.

The chain has TRBV6-5 and TRBJ1-2; perhaps TRBD1 as D (5 bases). The length of the CDR3 is 14 residues. Germline assignment: CDR1 MNHEY and CDR2 SVGAGI. Trimming stripped 5 bases from V and 7 bases from J, with 17 bases between. The CDR3 nucleotides read TGTGCCAGCAGTCTACCTGGGGTCGGGGGTGGCTACACCTTC. This gives the protein CASSLPGVGGGYTF.

Here the CDR3 DNA reads TGTGCCAGCAGCTTGGGACACGGCTATGGCTACACCTTC. The encoded protein is CASSLGHGYGYTF. V is TRBV7-2 and J is TRBJ1-2, with D possibly TRBD1 on 6 matching bases. The CDR3 consists of 13 residues. Germline-derived CDR1 and CDR2 are SGHTA and FQGNSA. V lost 3 bases, J lost 4 bases, and 9 bases lay in between. The variable domain in full, with the rest retrieved from reference TRBV7-2 and TRBJ1-2, is GAGVSQSPSNKVTEKGKDVELRCDPISGHTALYWYRQSLGQGLEFLIYFQGNSAPDKSGLPSDRFSAERTGGSVSTLTIQRTQQEDSAVYLCASSLGHGYGYTFGSGTRLTVV.

The V and J genes are TRBV11-3 and TRBJ2-1; D not certain. There are 12 residues in the CDR3. Germline V gives CDR1 SGHNT, CDR2 YENEEA. Deletions cut 1 base from V and 6 bases from J, with 4 bases between. This CDR3 is CASSLGVNEQFF. The CDR3 bases are TGTGCCAGCAGCTTAGGGGTCAATGAGCAGTTCTTC.

The CDR3 DNA follows: TGTGCCAGCAGCCGGTCCCGGAACACTGAAGCTTTCTTT. Residues: CASSRSRNTEAFF. This chain uses TRBV7-2 with TRBJ1-1; the D is unclear. Per the germline V gene, CDR1 is SGHTA and CDR2 is FQGNSA. The CDR3 runs to 13 residues. V lost 5 bases, J lost 1 base, and 8 bases lay in between.

The chain recombines TRBV7-8 with TRBJ2-7; D gene uncertain. Germline V gene lookup returns CDR1 SGHVS and CDR2 FQNEAQ. V lost 5 bases, J lost 2 bases, and 7 bases lay in between. This CDR3 has 12 residues. The CDR3: CASSAIPYEQYF. The CDR3 DNA is TGTGCCAGCAGCGCAATACCCTACGAGCAGTACTTC.

In nucleotides, the CDR3 is TGTGCCTGGAGTGTCTCTAGCGATGAGCAGTTCTTC. Translated, it gives CAWSVSSDEQFF. The chain has TRBV30 and TRBJ2-1; D is possibly TRBD2 (6 bases). Trimming removed 0 bases from V and 8 bases from J, with 8 bases in between. Germline loops: CDR1 GTSNPN, CDR2 SVGIG (reference sequence). The CDR3 length is 12 residues.

The chain joins TRBV5-1 to TRBJ2-2; the match to TRBD2 covers 11 bases. J lost 5 bases, V lost 3 bases, and 6 bases had no gene match. Per the germline V gene, CDR1 is SGHRS and CDR2 is YFSETQ. This CDR3 is 16 amino acids long. The CDR3 loop reads CASSSGTSGLTGELFF. CDR3 coding DNA: TGCGCCAGCAGCTCCGGGACTAGCGGACTAACCGGGGAGCTGTTTTTT.

V and J are TRBV6-4 and TRBJ2-3; TRBD2 aligns across 9 bases. J was trimmed by 6 bases and V by 3 bases; bases with no gene match: 7. There are 15 residues in the CDR3. Germline V gene lookup returns CDR1 MRHNA and CDR2 SNTAGT. The CDR3 loop reads CASSEASGKSDTQYF. The CDR3 DNA sequence: TGTGCCAGCAGTGAAGCTAGCGGGAAGAGCGATACGCAGTATTTT.

The J gene is TRBJ2-1, the V gene TRBV27, with 13 bases that match TRBD2. CDR3 length: 19 residues. Unmatched junction bases numbered 10, after V lost 3 bases and J lost 2 bases. CDR1 is MNHEY, CDR2 SMNVEV, per germline (reference sequence). The CDR3 loop is CASSFWGLAGYRAYNEQFF. CDR3 DNA sequence: TGTGCCAGCAGTTTCTGGGGACTAGCGGGATATAGGGCCTACAATGAGCAGTTCTTC.

This clone was seen more than once but under ten times. The V and J genes are TRBV11-1 and TRBJ2-2; no clear D. V lost 5 bases to trimming and J lost 5 bases, with 9 bases between them. CDR3 length: 13 residues. Per the germline V gene, CDR1 is SGHAT and CDR2 is FQDESV (reference sequence). The chain's CDR3 is CASSPRGTGELFF. CDR3 nucleotides: TGTGCCAGCAGCCCCAGAGGAACCGGGGAGCTGTTTTTT.

The chain joins TRBV23-1 to TRBJ2-1, with 9 bases identical to TRBD1. TRBV23-1 qualifies as an ORF whose function is uncertain. The CDR3 runs to 16 residues. J lost 3 bases, V lost 3 bases, and 6 bases had no gene match. CDR3 sequence: CASSHPDRGGYNEQFF. The CDR3 region has the DNA TGCGCCAGCAGTCATCCGGACAGGGGCGGCTACAATGAGCAGTTCTTC.

The V and J genes are TRBV5-6 and TRBJ2-4; 7 nucleotides match TRBD1. Germline lookup yields CDR1 SGHDT and CDR2 YYEEEE. The CDR3 has 12 residues. V trimming: 7 bases; J trimming: 9 bases; junction bases outside the gene matches: 7. This CDR3 is CASQRGLGIQYF. As DNA, the CDR3 is TGTGCCAGCCAGAGGGGGCTGGGCATTCAGTACTTC.

In this sample, this clone turned up once. CDR3 region: CASSPSSREVYTEAFF. CDR3 in DNA: TGTGCCAGCTCACCAAGCAGTCGGGAAGTGTACACTGAAGCTTTCTTT. This chain links TRBV18 with TRBJ1-1; no firm D call. V was pared by 2 bases and J by 3 bases, with 16 bases between. Germline CDR1 and CDR2: KGHSH and LQKENI. The CDR3 runs 16 residues.

This clone was found a few times. The J gene is TRBJ1-2, the V gene TRBV27, with TRBD1 matching 7 bases. The CDR3 has 13 residues. The ends lost 5 bases at V and 11 bases at J; junction bases unmatched: 11. Per the germline V gene, CDR1 is MNHEY and CDR2 is SMNVEV (reference sequence). The CDR3 DNA reads TGTGCCAGCAGTCCCAGACAGGGAGGGAGGTACACCTTC. This translates into CASSPRQGGRYTF.

The table lists this clone with a few counts. Here the CDR3 DNA reads TGTGCCAGCATCCCCGCGCGATCCCAGCACGGCTACACCTTC. It is translated as CASIPARSQHGYTF. The genes are TRBV2 and TRBJ1-2; D unresolved. CDR3 length equals 14 residues. The V gene's germline CDR1 is SNHLY and CDR2 FYNNEI. With 7 bases removed from V and 8 bases from J, the gap between germline ends came to 20 bases. Based on the CDR3 plus reference TRBV2 and TRBJ1-2, the full variable domain is EPEVTQTPSHQVTQMGQEVILRCVPISNHLYFYWYRQILGQKVEFLVSFYNNEISEKSEIFDDQFSVERPDGSNFTLKIRSTKLEDSAMYFCASIPARSQHGYTFGSGTRLTVV.

The chain couples TRBV9 to TRBJ2-7; possible D gene TRBD1, 5 bases. V lost 0 bases, J lost 3 bases, and 13 bases lay in between. The CDR3 covers 15 residues. CDR1 and CDR2 (germline): SGDLS, YYNGEE. CDR3 sequence: CASSVAPDSDYEQYF. The CDR3 DNA sequence: TGTGCCAGCAGCGTAGCCCCCGACAGTGACTACGAGCAGTACTTC.